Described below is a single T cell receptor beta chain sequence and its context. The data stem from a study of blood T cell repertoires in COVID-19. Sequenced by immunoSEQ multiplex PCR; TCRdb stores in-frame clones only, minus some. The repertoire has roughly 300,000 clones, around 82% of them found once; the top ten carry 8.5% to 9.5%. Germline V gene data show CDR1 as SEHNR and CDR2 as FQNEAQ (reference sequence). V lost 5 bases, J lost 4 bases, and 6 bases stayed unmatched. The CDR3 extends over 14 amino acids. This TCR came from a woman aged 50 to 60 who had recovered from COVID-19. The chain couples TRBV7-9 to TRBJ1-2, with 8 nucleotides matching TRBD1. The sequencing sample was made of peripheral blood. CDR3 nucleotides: TGTGCCAGCAGCCCGGACAGGGACAGCTATGGCTACACCTTC. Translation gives CASSPDRDSYGYTF.